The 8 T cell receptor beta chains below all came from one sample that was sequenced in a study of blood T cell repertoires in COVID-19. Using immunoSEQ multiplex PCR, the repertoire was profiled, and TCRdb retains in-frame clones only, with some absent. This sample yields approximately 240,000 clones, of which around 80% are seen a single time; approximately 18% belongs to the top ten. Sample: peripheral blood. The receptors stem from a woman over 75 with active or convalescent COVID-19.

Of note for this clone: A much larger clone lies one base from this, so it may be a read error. The CDR3 DNA sequence: TGTGCCAGCAGCCCGGGACAGGGCTATGAGCAGTTCTTC. Translation gives CASSPGQGYEQFF. The J gene is TRBJ2-1, the V gene TRBV28; 9 nucleotides match TRBD1. In germline, CDR1 is MDHEN, CDR2 SYDVKM. With 6 bases clipped from V and 8 bases from J, the junction kept 5 bases outside the gene matches. This CDR3 contains 13 residues. The full variable domain, rest sourced from reference TRBV28 and TRBJ2-1, is DVKVTQSSRYLVKRTGEKVFLECVQDMDHENMFWYRQDPGLGLRLIYFSYDVKMKEKGDIPEGYSVSREKKERFSLILESASTNQTSMYLCASSPGQGYEQFFGPGTRLTVL.

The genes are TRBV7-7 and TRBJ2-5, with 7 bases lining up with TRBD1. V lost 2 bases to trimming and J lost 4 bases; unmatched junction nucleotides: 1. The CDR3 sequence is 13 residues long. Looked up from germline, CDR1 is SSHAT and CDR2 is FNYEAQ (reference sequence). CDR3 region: CASSLQGVETQYF. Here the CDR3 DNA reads TGTGCCAGCAGCTTACAGGGGGTAGAGACCCAGTACTTC. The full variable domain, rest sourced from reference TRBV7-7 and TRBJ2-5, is GAGVSQSPRYKVTKRGQDVTLRCDPISSHATLYWYQQALGQGPEFLTYFNYEAQPDKSGLPSDRFSAERPEGSISTLTIQRTEQRDSAMYRCASSLQGVETQYFGPGTRLLVL.

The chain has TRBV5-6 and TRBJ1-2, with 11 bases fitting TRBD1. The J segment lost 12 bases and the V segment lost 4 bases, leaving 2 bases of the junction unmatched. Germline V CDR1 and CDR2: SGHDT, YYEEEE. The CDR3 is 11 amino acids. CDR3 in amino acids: CASSGGQGDTF. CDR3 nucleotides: TGTGCCAGCAGCGGGGGACAGGGGGACACCTTC.

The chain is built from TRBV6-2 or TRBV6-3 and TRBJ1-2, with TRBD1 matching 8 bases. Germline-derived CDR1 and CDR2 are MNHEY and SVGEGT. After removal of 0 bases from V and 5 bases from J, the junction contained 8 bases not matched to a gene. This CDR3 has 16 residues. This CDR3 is CASSYSRDRWGYGYTF. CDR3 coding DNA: TGTGCCAGCAGTTACTCGCGGGACAGGTGGGGTTATGGCTACACCTTC.

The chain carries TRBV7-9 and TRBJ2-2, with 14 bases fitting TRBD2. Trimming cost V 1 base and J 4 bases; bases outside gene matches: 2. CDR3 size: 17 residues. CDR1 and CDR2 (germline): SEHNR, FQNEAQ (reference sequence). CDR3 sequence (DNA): TGTGCCAGCAGCTTAGGACTAGCGGGAGGGACCACCGGGGAGCTGTTTTTT. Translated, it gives CASSLGLAGGTTGELFF.

This CDR3 is CASSRTPGSDYEQYF. The DNA for the CDR3 is TGTGCCAGCTCCCGGACTCCGGGCTCGGATTACGAGCAGTACTTC. This sequence joins TRBV18 and TRBJ2-7; maybe TRBD2 (5 bases). The CDR3 totals 15 residues. In germline, CDR1 is KGHSH, CDR2 LQKENI. V lost 6 bases, J lost 4 bases, and 19 bases lay in between.

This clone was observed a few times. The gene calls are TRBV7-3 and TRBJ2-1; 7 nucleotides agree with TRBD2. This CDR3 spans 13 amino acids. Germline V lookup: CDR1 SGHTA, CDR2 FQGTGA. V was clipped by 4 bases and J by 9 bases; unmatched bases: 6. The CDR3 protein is CASSSTSVGEQFF. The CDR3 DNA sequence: TGTGCCAGCAGCTCAACTAGCGTTGGTGAGCAGTTCTTC.

This CDR3 is CASSIEGTGSYEQYF. CDR3 nucleotides: TGTGCCAGTAGTATAGAGGGGACAGGGTCCTACGAGCAGTACTTC. V and J are TRBV19 and TRBJ2-7, with 9 bases that match TRBD1. The germline gives CDR1 LNHDA, CDR2 SQIVND (reference sequence). The junction had 1 base not matched to a gene; V was cut back by 0 bases and J by 1 base. The CDR3 contains 15 residues. The variable domain in full, completed from reference TRBV19 and TRBJ2-7, reads DGGITQSPKYLFRKEGQNVTLSCEQNLNHDAMYWYRQDPGQGLRLIYYSQIVNDFQKGDIAEGYSVSREKKESFPLTVTSAQKNPTAFYLCASSIEGTGSYEQYFGPGTRLTVT.